This paragraph covers one T cell receptor (beta chain) sequence. Its antigen is unknown. A universal primer binding site was introduced by template switching. The final cDNA contained unique molecular identifiers. MiXCR was run by TCRdb on the 5' RACE reads, yielding one entry per CDR3 protein. The table includes fewer than 250,000 distinct CDR3 sequences, around 10% detected once. The data derive from a study of identical twins. Germline V lookup: CDR1 LGHNA, CDR2 YSLEER. The CDR3 runs 13 residues. The V end was cut by 3 bases, the J end by 7 bases, with 13 bases between. Study results and caveats: Analyses based on zero insertions could be partly confounded by invariant MAIT and iNKT cells. The models systematically underestimated how much out-of-frame TCR alpha was shared in monozygotic twins. Some out-of-frame alpha sequences were shared by twins, and these showed excess low generation probability.

Sequenced material: memory (CD45RO+) T cells sorted from blood. The sequence was obtained from a woman aged 18-29 years in good health. V and J are TRBV4-3 and TRBJ2-7; D may be TRBD2 (6 bases). The CDR3 DNA reads as TGCGCCAGCAGCCACTCGGAGGGGCGGGAGCAGTACTTC. Its protein is CASSHSEGREQYF.